This is a list of T cell receptor beta chains from one sample in a study of response to subunit inactivated influenza vaccine. TCRdb processed the RT-PCR reads anew with MiXCR; each CDR3 protein has one entry. This table holds around 480,000 distinct CDR3 sequences, over 9.5% found once. The sample consisted of PBMCs from blood, taken about 6 weeks after vaccination. These receptors all stem from a man aged 50 or older who received an inactivated influenza vaccine. Both conserved end residues are trimmed from each CDR3. Each record gives: V gene, CDR3 protein.

V gene: TRBV7-2
CDR3 protein: ASSWQGAGEKLF

V gene: TRBV29-1
CDR3 protein: SVDTEGQNTGELF

V gene: TRBV4-2
CDR3 protein: ASSTSSGGVADTQY

V gene: TRBV6-2/TRBV6-3
CDR3 protein: ASSLSTNYGYT

V gene: TRBV7-2
CDR3 protein: ARQDSLNTGELF

V gene: TRBV7-2
CDR3 protein: ASRRNRTGWGYT

V gene: TRBV7-2
CDR3 protein: ASSSQGQPGETQY

V gene: TRBV20-1
CDR3 protein: SVPRLAEIPSTDTQY

V gene: TRBV6-5
CDR3 protein: ASTLLYSDRDEQF

V gene: TRBV7-9
CDR3 protein: ASSLGTENQPQH

V gene: TRBV25-1
CDR3 protein: ASRGQGNTEAF

V gene: TRBV6-1
CDR3 protein: ASRRTGGGSYNEQF

V gene: TRBV6-5
CDR3 protein: ASSYSGLAGGLYNEQF

V gene: TRBV12-3/TRBV12-4
CDR3 protein: ASRGSGGEETQY

V gene: TRBV4-1
CDR3 protein: ASSPLWTGMNTEAF

V gene: TRBV6-2/TRBV6-3
CDR3 protein: ASRLGGTQY

V gene: TRBV20-1
CDR3 protein: SARDLLAGVVDTQY

V gene: TRBV2
CDR3 protein: ASRTGPTYEQY

V gene: TRBV4-3
CDR3 protein: ASSQETGSNTGELF

V gene: TRBV10-3
CDR3 protein: AIIEPGSAGYT

V gene: TRBV28
CDR3 protein: ASSLSTGPSGYT

V gene: TRBV6-1
CDR3 protein: ASSEAGRAVGNEQY

V gene: TRBV12-3/TRBV12-4
CDR3 protein: ASSFDGPSYEQY

V gene: TRBV10-3
CDR3 protein: AISGTAGGNNEQF

V gene: TRBV12-3/TRBV12-4
CDR3 protein: ASSFQSSGNTIY

V gene: TRBV30
CDR3 protein: AWSSRGNQPQH

V gene: TRBV6-2/TRBV6-3
CDR3 protein: ASRRVTSYEQY

V gene: TRBV11-3
CDR3 protein: ASSLTQGSTGELF

V gene: TRBV6-2/TRBV6-3
CDR3 protein: ASSRPGLNPNEQF

V gene: TRBV4-3
CDR3 protein: ASSQDGTGVSPLH